The 22 T cell receptor beta chains in this list originate from one sample, sequenced in a study of CD8+ T cells in alopecia areata. Treatment here: oral pan-JAK inhibitor, 5-10 mg twice daily. RNA was extracted and reverse transcribed into cDNA as the sequencing template. Clones were sequenced by immunoSEQ multiplex PCR, and TCRdb holds only the in-frame ones, with some missing. This sample has 150,000 to 200,000 clones, with around three fifths found just once. The source material was CD4+ T cells sorted from blood, sampled at week 24, from a patient treated with tofacitinib. These receptors were collected from a human donor with alopecia areata.

The gene calls are TRBV5-1 and TRBJ2-5; D possibly uses TRBD1 or TRBD2 (6 bases each). CDR1 SGHRS and CDR2 YFSETQ come from the germline V gene. The germline V and J ends were trimmed by 0 bases and 5 bases, with 20 bases remaining between them. The CDR3 is made up of 17 amino acids. CDR3 nucleotides: TGCGCCAGCAGCTTGGCACAGGGCGGGGAAGCTCAGGAGACCCAGTACTTC. Translated, it gives CASSLAQGGEAQETQYF.

This clone was detected a few times. The V call is TRBV29-1, the J call TRBJ2-1; D remains ambiguous. V lost 0 bases and J lost 3, with 12 bases in between. The V gene's germline CDR1 is SQVTM and CDR2 ANQGSEA. The CDR3 has 15 amino acids. CDR3 DNA: TGCAGCGTTGAAGATCGTCACCTCAACTACAATGAGCAGTTCTTC. It translates to CSVEDRHLNYNEQFF.

The sample holds a few counts of this clone. The CDR3 nucleotides read TGTGCCTGGAGTCCCACTAGCGGCTCCTACAATGAGCAGTTCTTC. Translated: CAWSPTSGSYNEQFF. This rearrangement joins TRBV30 to TRBJ2-1, with TRBD2 matching over 8 bases. CDR1 is GTSNPN, CDR2 SVGIG, per germline (reference sequence). CDR3 length: 15 residues. V gave up 2 bases and J gave up 0 bases; unmatched junction bases: 3.

This clone was counted only a few times. The chain is built from TRBV19 and TRBJ2-2; 12 bases match TRBD2. Trimming took 6 bases from V and 4 from J; bases not matched to a gene: 6. The CDR3 loop spans 16 amino acids. Germline V gene sequence: CDR1 LNHDA, CDR2 SQIVND (reference sequence). The CDR3 region has the DNA TGTGCCAGTAGGACACCGGGACTAGCGGGCACCGGGGAGCTGTTTTTT. Protein product: CASRTPGLAGTGELFF.

V gene TRBV29-1 combines with J gene TRBJ1-2; D is ambiguous. The ends were cut back, 4 bases at V and 4 bases at J, with 16 bases in the middle. This CDR3 is 14 amino acids long. Germline lookup yields CDR1 SQVTM and CDR2 ANQGSEA. CDR3 region: CSVGARIDGYGYTF. The DNA of the CDR3 is TGCAGCGTTGGGGCCCGGATCGATGGCTATGGCTACACCTTC.

The chain carries TRBV6-6 and TRBJ2-7; 9 nucleotides align to TRBD1. V gave up 0 bases and J gave up 2 bases; unmatched junction bases: 5. The CDR3 consists of 16 residues. Germline V gives CDR1 MNHNY, CDR2 SVGAGI (reference sequence). The CDR3 loop reads CASSYSKTGGTYEQYF. CDR3 DNA sequence: TGTGCCAGCAGTTACTCGAAAACAGGGGGCACCTACGAGCAGTACTTC.

This clone was seen more than once but under ten times. The V call is TRBV28, the J call TRBJ2-7, with D possibly TRBD2 on 6 matching bases. V lost 1 base and J 6 bases, leaving 10 bases between the germline ends. This CDR3 region has 13 residues. Germline V gives CDR1 MDHEN, CDR2 SYDVKM. CDR3 in amino acids: CASSLFRGSEQYF. Here the CDR3 DNA reads TGTGCCAGCAGTTTATTTCGGGGGAGCGAGCAGTACTTC. The full variable domain, completed using reference TRBV28 and TRBJ2-7, is DVKVTQSSRYLVKRTGEKVFLECVQDMDHENMFWYRQDPGLGLRLIYFSYDVKMKEKGDIPEGYSVSREKKERFSLILESASTNQTSMYLCASSLFRGSEQYFGPGTRLTVT.

The chain has TRBV4-2 and TRBJ1-5; D possibly corresponds to TRBD1 (5 bases). CDR1 and CDR2 (germline): LGHNA, YNFKEQ. This CDR3 is 15 amino acids long. Trimming took off 6 bases at V and 5 bases at J, with 17 bases between the two ends. CDR3 in DNA: TGTGCCAGCAGAGTCGAAACGCGGGGGGATCAGCCCCAGCATTTT. The encoded protein is CASRVETRGDQPQHF.

The rearrangement joins TRBV7-9 to TRBJ1-2; D is ambiguous. The CDR3 consists of 12 residues. Per the germline V gene, CDR1 is SEHNR and CDR2 is FQNEAQ (reference sequence). Trimming took 5 bases from V and 4 from J, leaving 8 bases between them. The CDR3 coding sequence is TGTGCCAGCAGCGGTCGTCTCTATGGCTACACCTTC. Translating gives CASSGRLYGYTF.

CDR3 DNA sequence: TGTGCCAGCAGCATAGGGCCGAACACTGAAGCTTTCTTT. Amino acid sequence: CASSIGPNTEAFF. The J gene is TRBJ1-1, the V gene TRBV7-9; D is ambiguous. V was clipped by 5 bases and J by 1 base, with 8 bases between them. The CDR3 is 13 amino acids. Germline V CDR1 and CDR2: SEHNR, FQNEAQ (reference sequence). Complete variable domain (other parts from reference TRBV7-9 and TRBJ1-1): DTGVSQNPRHKITKRGQNVTFRCDPISEHNRLYWYRQTLGQGPEFLTYFQNEAQLEKSRLLSDRFSAERPKGSFSTLEIQRTEQGDSAMYLCASSIGPNTEAFFGQGTRLTVV.

In this sample, this clone turned up a few times. DNA of the CDR3: TGCGCCAGCAGCCAATCAGGACAGGGAGTCAATGAGCAGTTCTTC. This gives the protein CASSQSGQGVNEQFF. The rearrangement joins TRBV4-1 to TRBJ2-1; the match to TRBD1 covers 8 bases. The ends lost 2 bases at V and 6 bases at J; junction bases unmatched: 6. This CDR3 is built from 15 residues. Germline V CDR1 and CDR2: MGHRA, YSYEKL.

The chain is built from TRBV7-9 and TRBJ1-2; TRBD1 matches 8 bases. The CDR3 loop spans 15 amino acids. Germline lookup yields CDR1 SEHNR and CDR2 FQNEAQ (reference sequence). Losses at the gene ends were 5 bases for V and 6 bases for J; bases not matched to a gene: 11. This CDR3 is CASSLNRDRINGYTF. CDR3 coding DNA: TGTGCCAGCAGCCTAAACCGGGACAGGATCAATGGCTACACCTTC.

The chain combines TRBV30 with TRBJ1-2; D possibly corresponds to TRBD1 (5 bases). V was pared by 3 bases and J by 6 bases, with 17 bases between. The CDR3 runs to 14 residues. Germline CDR1 and CDR2: GTSNPN and SVGIG (reference sequence). The CDR3 reads CAWRNGAGLHGYTF. The CDR3 nucleotides read TGTGCCTGGAGAAATGGGGCAGGGCTACATGGCTACACCTTC.

This clone was seen a few times. The chain recombines TRBV11-2 with TRBJ2-5, with a possible D match to TRBD1 (6 bases). CDR1 is SGHAT, CDR2 FQNNGV, per germline. The germline V and J ends were trimmed by 5 bases and 4 bases, with 11 bases remaining between them. There are 13 residues in the CDR3. The CDR3 is CASSRDNLETQYF. Written as DNA, the CDR3 is TGTGCCAGCAGCAGGGACAACCTAGAGACCCAGTACTTC.

The chain joins TRBV7-3 to TRBJ2-3; D is possibly TRBD1 (5 bases). The CDR3 extends over 13 amino acids. Germline loops: CDR1 SGHTA, CDR2 FQGTGA. With 4 bases removed from V and 6 bases from J, the gap between germline ends came to 11 bases. The CDR3 loop reads CASSSRPGDTQYF. As DNA, the CDR3 is TGTGCCAGCAGCTCCCGACCAGGGGATACGCAGTATTTT. Drawing the rest from reference TRBV7-3 and TRBJ2-3, the complete variable domain is GAGVSQTPSNKVTEKGKYVELRCDPISGHTALYWYRQSLGQGPEFLIYFQGTGAADDSGLPNDRFFAVRPEGSVSTLKIQRTERGDSAVYLCASSSRPGDTQYFGPGTRLTVL.

The rearrangement uses TRBV27 and TRBJ1-2, with D unresolved. Trimming cost V 10 bases and J 2 bases, with 11 bases left between them. The CDR3 is made up of 12 amino acids. Germline V gene sequence: CDR1 MNHEY, CDR2 SMNVEV (reference sequence). Here the CDR3 DNA reads TGTGCCACCTCCAGCGTCAACTATGGCTACACCTTC. Residues: CATSSVNYGYTF.

The genes are TRBV6-5 and TRBJ2-7; D is possibly TRBD1 (6 bases). CDR1 and CDR2 from the germline V gene are MNHEY and SVGAGI. This CDR3 region has 15 residues. Trimming removed 6 bases from V and 0 bases from J, with 15 bases in between. The CDR3 reads CASRRGDTVSYEQYF. CDR3 in DNA: TGTGCCAGCAGACGAGGGGACACCGTCTCCTACGAGCAGTACTTC.

This clone was found a few times. The chain joins TRBV29-1 to TRBJ1-5; 7 bases are a match to TRBD1. The CDR3 sequence is 14 residues long. J gave up 5 bases and V 6 bases, and 10 bases lay outside the gene matches. From germline, CDR1 is SQVTM and CDR2 ANQGSEA. The CDR3 DNA is TGCAGCGTGACGAAATCAACAGGGGATCAGCCCCAGCATTTT. Protein: CSVTKSTGDQPQHF.

There are a few counts of this clone. The chain employs TRBV7-9 and TRBJ2-5, with D hard to call. The V end was cut by 1 base, the J end by 6 bases, with 6 bases between. The CDR3 is 12 residues long. Germline V gene data show CDR1 as SEHNR and CDR2 as FQNEAQ (reference sequence). The CDR3 sequence: CASSLDWQTQYF. The DNA of the CDR3 is TGTGCCAGCAGCTTAGATTGGCAGACCCAGTACTTC.

The V and J genes are TRBV30 and TRBJ1-5, with D unclear. V dropped 0 bases and J dropped 5 bases, with 8 bases sitting between them. CDR3 length: 13 residues. Germline CDR1 reads GTSNPN; CDR2 reads SVGIG (reference sequence). CDR3 nucleotide sequence: TGTGCCTGGAGTGTATCTGGCGATCAGCCCCAGCATTTT. This translates into CAWSVSGDQPQHF.

The V and J genes are TRBV30 and TRBJ1-1; D is undetermined. V lost 0 bases and J 7 bases, leaving 6 bases between the germline ends. The CDR3 length is 11 residues. Germline lookup yields CDR1 GTSNPN and CDR2 SVGIG (reference sequence). The CDR3 reads CAWSVFNEAFF. CDR3 nucleotide sequence: TGTGCCTGGAGTGTCTTTAATGAAGCTTTCTTT.

The chain combines TRBV6-1 with TRBJ1-1, with no clear D. This CDR3 spans 13 amino acids. The germline CDR1 and CDR2 sequences are MNHNS and SASEGT. The V end lost 4 bases, the J end lost 7 bases, and 13 bases lay between the germline ends. CDR3: CASSVRQFGEAFF. The DNA for the CDR3 is TGTGCCAGCAGTGTGAGGCAGTTCGGTGAAGCTTTCTTT.